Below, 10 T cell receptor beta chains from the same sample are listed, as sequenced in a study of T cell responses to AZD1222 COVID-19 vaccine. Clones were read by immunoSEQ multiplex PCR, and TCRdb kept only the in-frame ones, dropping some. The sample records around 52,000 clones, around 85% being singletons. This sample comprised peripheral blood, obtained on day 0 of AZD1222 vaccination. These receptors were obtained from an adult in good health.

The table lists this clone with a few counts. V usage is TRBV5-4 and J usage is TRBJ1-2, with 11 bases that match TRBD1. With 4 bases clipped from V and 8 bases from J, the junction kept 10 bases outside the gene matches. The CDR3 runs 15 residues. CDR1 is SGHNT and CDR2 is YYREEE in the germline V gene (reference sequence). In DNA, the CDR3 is TGTGCCAGCAGCGGACAGGGGGCCTTAGTTGAAGGCTACACCTTC. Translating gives CASSGQGALVEGYTF.

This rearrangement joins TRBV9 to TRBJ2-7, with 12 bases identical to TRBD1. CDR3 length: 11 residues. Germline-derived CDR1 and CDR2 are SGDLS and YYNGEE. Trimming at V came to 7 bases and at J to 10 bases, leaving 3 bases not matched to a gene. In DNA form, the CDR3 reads TGTGCCAGCGGGGACAGGGGGCCACAGTACTTC. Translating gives CASGDRGPQYF.

CDR3 sequence (DNA): TGTGCCAGCAGCGGACGGACGGGGGAGACCCAGTACTTC. Translated: CASSGRTGETQYF. V usage is TRBV6-5 and J usage is TRBJ2-5; perhaps TRBD2 as D (5 bases). Looked up from germline, CDR1 is MNHEY and CDR2 is SVGAGI. Trimming removed 6 bases at V and 5 bases at J, with 13 bases between. CDR3 length: 13 amino acids.

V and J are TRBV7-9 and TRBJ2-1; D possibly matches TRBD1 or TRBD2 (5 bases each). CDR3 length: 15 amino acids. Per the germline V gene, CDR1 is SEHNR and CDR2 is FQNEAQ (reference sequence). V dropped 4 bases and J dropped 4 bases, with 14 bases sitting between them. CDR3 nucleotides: TGTGCCAGCAGCTCCGGGACGATAATTTACAATGAGCAGTTCTTC. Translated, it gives CASSSGTIIYNEQFF.

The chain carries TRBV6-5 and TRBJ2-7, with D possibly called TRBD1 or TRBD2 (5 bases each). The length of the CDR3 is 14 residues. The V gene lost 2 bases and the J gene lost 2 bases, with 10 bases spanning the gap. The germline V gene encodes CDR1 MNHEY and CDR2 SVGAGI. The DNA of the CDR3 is TGTGCCAGCAGTTACGCACTGGGGGCCTACGAGCAGTACTTC. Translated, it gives CASSYALGAYEQYF.

The DNA of the CDR3 is TGTGCCAGCAGTTTAGTAGGGGGTACAGCCAAAAACATTCAGTACTTC. It translates to CASSLVGGTAKNIQYF. This chain connects TRBV28 to TRBJ2-4, with D possibly matching TRBD1 (6 bases). The CDR3 length is 16 residues. Trimming shortened V by 2 bases and J by 0 bases, and 11 bases separated the two germline ends. Germline V lookup: CDR1 MDHEN, CDR2 SYDVKM.

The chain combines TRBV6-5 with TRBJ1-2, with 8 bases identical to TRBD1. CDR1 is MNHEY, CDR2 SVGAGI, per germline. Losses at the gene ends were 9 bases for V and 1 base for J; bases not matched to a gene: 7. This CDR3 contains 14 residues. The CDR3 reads CASNSQGGNYGYTF. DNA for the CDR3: TGTGCCAGTAATTCACAGGGGGGTAACTATGGCTACACCTTC.

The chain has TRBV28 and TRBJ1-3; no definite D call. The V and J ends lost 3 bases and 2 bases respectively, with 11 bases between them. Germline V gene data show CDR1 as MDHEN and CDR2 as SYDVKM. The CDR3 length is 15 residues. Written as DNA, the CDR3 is TGTGCCAGCAGTTTTTTTAAACCCACTGGAAACACCATATATTTT. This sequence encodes CASSFFKPTGNTIYF.

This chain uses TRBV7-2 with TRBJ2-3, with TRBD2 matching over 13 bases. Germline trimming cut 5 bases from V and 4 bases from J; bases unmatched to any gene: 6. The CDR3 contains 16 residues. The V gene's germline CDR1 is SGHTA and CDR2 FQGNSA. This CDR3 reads CASSTSGRALADTQYF. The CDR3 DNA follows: TGTGCCAGCAGCACTAGCGGGAGGGCCCTCGCAGATACGCAGTATTTT.

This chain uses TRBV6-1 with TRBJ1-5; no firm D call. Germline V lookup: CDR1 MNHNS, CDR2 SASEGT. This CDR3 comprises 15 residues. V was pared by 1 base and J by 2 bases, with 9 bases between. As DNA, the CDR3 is TGTGCCAGCAGTGAAGGGTTCCTTGGCAATCAGCCCCAGCATTTT. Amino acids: CASSEGFLGNQPQHF.